This T cell receptor (beta chain) is drawn from a study of T cells in Graves' hyperthyroidism and ophthalmopathy. Study-wide results and limits: Clonotypes that were expanded in thyroid above 0.001 mostly appeared in blood too.

The TCR beta CDR3 regions underwent amplification using RNA transcripts as the source. TCR CDR3 underwent first-round RT-PCR with the HTBI primer set. TCRdb recomputed calls from the multiplex PCR reads with MiXCR, one row per CDR3 protein. This sample yields under 650,000 distinct CDR3 sequences, of which roughly 17% are seen a single time; 3% to 4% belongs to the top ten. CDR3 length: 15 residues. The ends were cut back, 1 base at V and 1 base at J, with 11 bases in the middle. Germline V gene lookup returns CDR1 GTSNPN and CDR2 SVGIG (reference sequence). Concerning this clonotype: The antigen remains unidentified.

The chain links TRBV30 to TRBJ1-5; a weak D match, TRBD1 (6 bases). Sequencing was performed on blood. The sequence was obtained from a woman aged 25-40 years with Graves' hyperthyroidism. The CDR3 protein is CAWSGGQGSNQPQHF. CDR3 DNA: TGTGCCTGGAGTGGGGGGCAGGGGAGCAATCAGCCCCAGCATTTT. Combining the CDR3 with reference TRBV30 and TRBJ1-5 gives the whole variable domain SQTIHQWPATLVQPVGSPLSLECTVEGTSNPNLYWYRQAAGRGLQLLFYSVGIGQISSEVPQNLSASRPQDRQFILSSKKLLLSDSGFYLCAWSGGQGSNQPQHFGDGTRLSIL.